A selection of T cell receptor beta chains follows, all from one sample in a study of vaccination effects on CD4 cells after COVID-19. TCRdb's copy holds only in-frame clones and misses some; the assay was immunoSEQ multiplex PCR. The repertoire holds around 60,000 clones, 65% to 80% seen once, with less than 4% in the top ten. Which antigens these TCRs recognize remains unknown. The sequencing here drew on CD4+ T cells from PBMCs cultured without peptide, taken before COVID-19 vaccination. These receptors all stem from a human donor who received a COVID-19 vaccine. Each CDR3 is given with its conserved first and last residue. Each record gives: J gene, D gene, clone size, V gene, CDR3 protein, CDR3 DNA. D genes are given only for firm matches. The size field is filled for only some rows; it gives once, few, many or a size class.

TRBJ1-6	TRBD1	few	TRBV5-1	CASSPQGANSPLHF	TGCGCCAGCAGCCCACAGGGGGCGAATTCACCCCTCCACTTT
TRBJ2-5	NA	few	TRBV9	CASSRGSIGETQYF	TGTGCCAGCAGCAGGGGGTCCATTGGAGAGACCCAGTACTTC
TRBJ1-5	NA	NA	TRBV5-8	CASSLVLTVNQPQHF	TGTGCCAGCAGCTTGGTTTTGACAGTCAATCAGCCCCAGCATTTT
TRBJ1-2	NA	few	TRBV12-3/TRBV12-4	CASSLKPDLGYTF	TGTGCCAGCAGTTTAAAGCCGGATCTTGGCTACACCTTC
TRBJ1-6	TRBD1	NA	TRBV7-8	CASSLSLTSRTGDSPLHF	TGTGCCAGCAGCTTATCGCTGACCTCGAGGACAGGGGATTCACCCCTCCACTTT
TRBJ2-1	NA	once	TRBV6-5	CASSYSPSPPRNEQFF	TGTGCCAGCAGTTACTCCCCGTCCCCCCCTCGGAATGAGCAGTTCTTC
TRBJ2-2	NA	NA	TRBV7-3	CASSLRLTGNTGELFF	TGTGCCAGCAGCTTAAGGCTGACAGGGAACACCGGGGAGCTGTTTTTT
TRBJ1-1	NA	NA	TRBV18	CASSLQGSEAFF	TGTGCCAGCTCTCTACAGGGCTCTGAAGCTTTCTTT
TRBJ1-6	TRBD1	NA	TRBV7-3	CASSRDRGNSPLHF	TGTGCCAGCAGCCGCGACAGGGGTAATTCACCCCTCCACTTT
TRBJ1-6	NA	few	TRBV9	CASSVSSAGDSPLHF	TGTGCCAGCAGCGTAAGTTCAGCGGGGGATTCACCCCTCCACTTT
TRBJ1-5	TRBD1	NA	TRBV19	CASSGGTGTGQPQHF	TGTGCCAGTAGTGGAGGGACAGGGACGGGGCAGCCCCAGCATTTT
TRBJ2-5	NA	NA	TRBV29-1	CSVDGRPLQETQYF	TGCAGCGTTGATGGGAGGCCTCTACAAGAGACCCAGTACTTC
TRBJ2-6	TRBD2	once	TRBV5-1	CASSRGGSGANVLTF	TGCGCCAGCAGCCGGGGGGGCTCTGGGGCCAACGTCCTGACTTTC
TRBJ1-2	NA	NA	TRBV5-6	CASSFSDLYGYTF	TGTGCCAGCAGCTTCTCGGACCTCTATGGCTACACCTTC
TRBJ1-2	NA	once	TRBV7-9	CASSLSDYGYTF	TGTGCCAGCAGCTTAAGCGACTATGGCTACACCTTC
TRBJ1-5	NA	NA	TRBV3-1/TRBV3-2	CASSQDVSQPQHF	TGTGCCAGCAGCCAAGATGTAAGCCAGCCCCAGCATTTT
TRBJ1-2	NA	few	TRBV2	CASSDTELYGYTF	TGTGCCAGCAGTGACACGGAATTGTATGGCTACACCTTC
TRBJ2-2	TRBD1	NA	TRBV19	CASSTTGTVNTGELFF	TGTGCCAGTAGTACCACCGGGACAGTTAACACCGGGGAGCTGTTTTTT
TRBJ1-6	NA	NA	TRBV30	CAWSVTRGNSPLHF	TGTGCCTGGAGTGTCACCAGGGGTAATTCACCCCTCCACTTT
TRBJ2-3	NA	NA	TRBV5-1	CASSLGLSGTDTQYF	TGCGCCAGCAGCCTTGGACTCTCAGGCACAGATACGCAGTATTTT
TRBJ1-3	NA	NA	TRBV7-3	CASSSDGLSGNTIYF	TGTGCCAGCAGCTCAGACGGACTCTCTGGAAACACCATATATTTT
TRBJ1-3	NA	few	TRBV18	CASSQSSGGSGNTIYF	TGTGCCAGCTCACAGTCTTCGGGGGGCTCTGGAAACACCATATATTTT
TRBJ1-2	NA	NA	TRBV19	CASSMRAGDGYTF	TGTGCCAGTAGTATGAGGGCCGGGGACGGCTACACCTTC
TRBJ1-5	NA	few	TRBV5-1	CASSLTDTSPQHF	TGCGCCAGCAGCTTGACAGACACCTCGCCCCAGCATTTT
TRBJ2-5	TRBD2	NA	TRBV6-6	CASRLAGGGETQYF	TGTGCCAGCAGGCTAGCGGGGGGAGGAGAGACCCAGTACTTC
TRBJ1-5	NA	medium-sized	TRBV19	CASSLDRRKPQHF	TGTGCCAGTAGCCTCGACAGGAGGAAGCCCCAGCATTTT
TRBJ2-1	NA	NA	TRBV21-1	CARRCSSYNEQFF	TGTGCCCGACGGTGCAGCTCCTACAATGAGCAGTTCTTC
TRBJ1-1	NA	NA	TRBV3-1/TRBV3-2	CASSRSGARTEAFF	TGTGCCAGCAGCCGAAGCGGGGCGCGTACTGAAGCTTTCTTT
TRBJ2-2	NA	few	TRBV5-1	CASWTALNTGELFF	TGCGCCAGTTGGACAGCACTAAACACCGGGGAGCTGTTTTTT
TRBJ2-3	TRBD1	NA	TRBV18	CASSQDRGYTDTQYF	TGTGCCAGCTCACAAGACAGGGGCTACACAGATACGCAGTATTTT
TRBJ2-5	NA	NA	TRBV7-2	CASSLVGGGSLETQYF	TGTGCCAGCAGCTTAGTTGGTGGGGGTAGTTTAGAGACCCAGTACTTC
TRBJ2-4	TRBD2	NA	TRBV9	CASSVTGTSGAGIQYF	TGTGCCAGCAGCGTTACCGGGACTAGCGGGGCTGGGATTCAGTACTTC
TRBJ2-5	TRBD2	NA	TRBV5-1	CASSLASGGAGGETQYF	TGCGCCAGCAGCTTGGCTAGCGGGGGGGCTGGAGGAGAGACCCAGTACTTC
TRBJ2-5	NA	NA	TRBV3-1/TRBV3-2	CASSQVIKTQYF	TGTGCCAGCAGCCAAGTCATAAAGACCCAGTACTTC
TRBJ1-1	NA	NA	TRBV15	CATSKRGGNTEAFF	TGTGCCACCAGCAAACGTGGGGGGAACACTGAAGCTTTCTTT
TRBJ1-5	TRBD1	few	TRBV18	CASSEDRGGNQPQHF	TGTGCCAGCTCAGAGGACAGGGGTGGCAATCAGCCCCAGCATTTT
TRBJ1-1	TRBD1	NA	TRBV7-8	CASSLTTGREAFF	TGTGCCAGCAGCCTAACGACAGGGAGAGAAGCTTTCTTT
TRBJ1-1	NA	NA	TRBV6-5	CASSYEGYTEAFF	TGTGCCAGCAGTTACGAGGGGTACACTGAAGCTTTCTTT
TRBJ2-5	NA	NA	TRBV25-1	CASSDSPLETQYF	TGTGCCAGCAGTGACTCCCCGCTTGAGACCCAGTACTTC
TRBJ1-1	NA	NA	TRBV3-1/TRBV3-2	CASSQLRVGTEAFF	TGTGCCAGCAGCCAATTGAGGGTCGGCACTGAAGCTTTCTTT
TRBJ2-2	NA	NA	TRBV18	CASSPRLDANTGELFF	TGTGCCAGCTCACCCAGACTCGATGCGAACACCGGGGAGCTGTTTTTT
TRBJ2-3	TRBD1	NA	TRBV7-2	CASSKHRGRIDTQYF	TGTGCCAGCAGCAAACACAGGGGGCGGATAGATACGCAGTATTTT
TRBJ1-2	NA	NA	TRBV6-1	CASSEVVLGYYGYTF	TGTGCCAGCAGTGAAGTAGTGCTGGGGTACTATGGCTACACCTTC
TRBJ2-4	NA	NA	TRBV7-8	CASSTTATTDIQYF	TGTGCCAGCAGCACTACGGCCACTACTGACATTCAGTACTTC
TRBJ1-4	TRBD1	NA	TRBV2	CASRPNPGGGEKLFF	TGTGCCAGCAGGCCTAATCCAGGGGGCGGTGAAAAACTGTTTTTT
TRBJ2-1	TRBD1	NA	TRBV5-8	CASSRQGFFSNEQFF	TGTGCCAGCAGCCGACAGGGTTTTTTTAGCAATGAGCAGTTCTTC
TRBJ2-3	TRBD2	NA	TRBV6-6	CASRSSGGRADTQYF	TGTGCCAGCAGAAGTAGCGGGGGAAGGGCAGATACGCAGTATTTT
TRBJ1-2	NA	NA	TRBV30	CAWRRTGNYGYTF	TGTGCCTGGAGGAGAACAGGGAACTATGGCTACACCTTC